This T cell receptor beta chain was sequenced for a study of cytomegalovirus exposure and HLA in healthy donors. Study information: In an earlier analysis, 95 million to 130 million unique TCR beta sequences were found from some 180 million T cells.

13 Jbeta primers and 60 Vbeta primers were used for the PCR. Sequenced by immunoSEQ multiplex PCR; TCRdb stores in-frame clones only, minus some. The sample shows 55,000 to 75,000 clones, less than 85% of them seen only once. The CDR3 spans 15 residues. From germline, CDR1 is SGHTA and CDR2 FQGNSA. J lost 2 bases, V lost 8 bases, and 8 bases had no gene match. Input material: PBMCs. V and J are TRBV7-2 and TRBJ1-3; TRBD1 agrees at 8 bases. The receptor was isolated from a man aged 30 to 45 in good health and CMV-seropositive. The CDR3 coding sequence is TGTGCCAGCTTCAGGGGGCAATGGCCTGGAAACACCATATATTTT. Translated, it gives CASFRGQWPGNTIYF. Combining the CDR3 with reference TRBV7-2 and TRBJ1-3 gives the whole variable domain GAGVSQSPSNKVTEKGKDVELRCDPISGHTALYWYRQSLGQGLEFLIYFQGNSAPDKSGLPSDRFSAERTGGSVSTLTIQRTQQEDSAVYLCASFRGQWPGNTIYFGEGSWLTVV.